The 27 T cell receptor beta chains below were found in one sample sequenced in a study of vaccination effects on CD4 cells after COVID-19. These receptors have no known antigen. Only in-frame clones appear in the TCRdb table, and some are missing; sequencing was by immunoSEQ multiplex PCR. The sample has 28,000 or so clones, 72% seen once. Ahead of sequencing, the ViraFEST assay grew antigen-specific CD4+ T cells using viral peptide pools. The culture ran for approximately 10 days, and then CD4+ T cells were isolated. The healthy vaccine recipients, who had no prior SARS-CoV-2 infection, showed negative nucleocapsid antibodies. This specimen consisted of CD4+ T cells from PBMCs cultured with SARS-CoV-2 spike peptides, obtained before COVID-19 vaccination. The receptors come from a human donor who received a COVID-19 vaccine.

This clone was found a few times. The V call is TRBV5-4, the J call TRBJ2-2; no reliable D call. Germline V gene lookup returns CDR1 SGHNT and CDR2 YYREEE (reference sequence). This CDR3 comprises 12 residues. Trimming took off 3 bases at V and 3 bases at J, with 3 bases between the two ends. This chain's CDR3 is CASSWDTGELFF. As DNA, the CDR3 is TGTGCCAGCAGCTGGGACACCGGGGAGCTGTTTTTT.

This chain connects TRBV2 to TRBJ1-2, with D unclear. CDR1 is SNHLY, CDR2 FYNNEI, per germline. V lost 0 bases and J lost 5, with 10 bases in between. This CDR3 spans 14 amino acids. This CDR3 reads CASSEASSVYGYTF. CDR3 DNA sequence: TGTGCCAGCAGTGAAGCGTCGAGCGTGTATGGCTACACCTTC.

For the CDR3, the DNA is TGTGCCAGCAGCCTCCGGCAAGCGAGCTCCTATAATTCACCCCTCCACTTT. It codes for CASSLRQASSYNSPLHF. The V call is TRBV7-2, the J call TRBJ1-6; D remains ambiguous. CDR1 SGHTA and CDR2 FQGNSA come from the germline V gene. With 5 bases removed from V and 0 bases from J, the gap between germline ends came to 14 bases. The length of the CDR3 is 17 residues.

This chain uses TRBV5-6 with TRBJ2-5, with 7 bases matching TRBD2. The V segment lost 2 bases and the J segment 4 bases; nucleotides outside the gene matches: 2. The CDR3 spans 13 residues. Germline assignment: CDR1 SGHDT and CDR2 YYEEEE. CDR3 sequence reads: CASSFLAGETQYF. Here the CDR3 DNA reads TGTGCCAGCAGCTTTTTAGCGGGAGAGACCCAGTACTTC.

This clone was recorded a few times. CDR3 sequence reads: CASSNPTYQGVYGYTF. In nucleotides, the CDR3 is TGTGCCAGCAGCAACCCCACCTATCAGGGGGTATATGGCTACACCTTC. The chain joins TRBV21-1 to TRBJ1-2; the table's D gene call, TRBD1, was not cross checked with the DNA. TRBV21-1 is a pseudogene segment. The CDR3 sequence is 16 residues long.

J is TRBJ2-4 and V is TRBV11-2, with D possibly being TRBD1 (5 bases). Germline-derived CDR1 and CDR2 are SGHAT and FQNNGV. The CDR3 spans 15 residues. The ends were cut back, 1 base at V and 0 bases at J, with 7 bases in the middle. This chain's CDR3 is CASSLVQVAKNIQYF. The CDR3 nucleotides are TGTGCCAGCAGCTTAGTACAGGTAGCCAAAAACATTCAGTACTTC.

The chain recombines TRBV5-1 with TRBJ1-2; TRBD1 aligns across 9 bases. The germline V gene encodes CDR1 SGHRS and CDR2 YFSETQ. Trimming removed 7 bases from V and 2 bases from J; junction bases left unmatched: 6. CDR3 length equals 14 residues. CDR3: CASSTGGSNYGYTF. The DNA of the CDR3 is TGCGCCAGCTCAACAGGGGGCTCGAACTATGGCTACACCTTC.

The chain joins TRBV7-9 to TRBJ2-1; D is perhaps TRBD2 (5 bases). V shed 2 bases and J shed 6 bases, with 14 bases lying between them. The CDR3 length is 15 residues. CDR1 is SEHNR and CDR2 is FQNEAQ in the germline V gene (reference sequence). CDR3 amino acids: CASSLWLVEGNEQFF. DNA for the CDR3: TGTGCCAGCAGCTTATGGCTAGTCGAGGGCAATGAGCAGTTCTTC.

This chain joins TRBV6-4 and TRBJ2-7; 11 bases line up with TRBD2. The length of the CDR3 is 15 residues. The germline V gene encodes CDR1 MRHNA and CDR2 SNTAGT. The V segment lost 2 bases and the J segment 0 bases; nucleotides outside the gene matches: 0. CDR3 in amino acids: CASSDGTSGSYEQYF. CDR3 coding DNA: TGTGCCAGCAGTGACGGGACTAGCGGCTCCTACGAGCAGTACTTC.

V is TRBV9 and J is TRBJ2-4, with TRBD1 matching over 10 bases. CDR1 is SGDLS and CDR2 is YYNGEE in the germline V gene. This CDR3 spans 18 amino acids. J gave up 7 bases and V 2 bases, and 15 bases lay outside the gene matches. The CDR3 protein is CASSVGTGVVLPTNIQYF. As DNA, the CDR3 is TGTGCCAGCAGCGTCGGGACAGGGGTGGTGTTACCCACGAACATTCAGTACTTC.

The chain uses TRBV5-1 and TRBJ1-2; D might be TRBD1 (5 bases). V was clipped by 5 bases and J by 4 bases, with 12 bases between them. The CDR3 has 13 amino acids. Germline CDR1 and CDR2: SGHRS and YFSETQ. CDR3 nucleotides: TGCGCCAGCAGTCCCAGGGATACCTATGGCTACACCTTC. It codes for CASSPRDTYGYTF.

The J gene is TRBJ1-1, the V gene TRBV2; possible D gene TRBD1, 5 bases. The length of the CDR3 is 12 residues. In germline, CDR1 is SNHLY, CDR2 FYNNEI. V lost 0 bases, J lost 8 bases, and 7 bases lay in between. The CDR3 region has the DNA TGTGCCAGCAGTGAAGCAGGGGCAGAAGCTTTCTTT. Amino acid sequence: CASSEAGAEAFF.

This clone was detected a few times. The chain uses TRBV9 and TRBJ1-4; unclear D gene. The germline CDR1 and CDR2 sequences are SGDLS and YYNGEE. The germline V and J ends were trimmed by 0 bases and 8 bases, with 11 bases remaining between them. The CDR3 has 14 residues. The CDR3 sequence is CASSVAQRREKLFF. In nucleotides, the CDR3 is TGTGCCAGCAGCGTAGCCCAACGGAGGGAAAAACTGTTTTTT.

CDR3 sequence reads: CASSVGGAVNEKLFF. In DNA form, the CDR3 reads TGTGCCAGCAGCGTAGGTGGGGCAGTGAATGAAAAACTGTTTTTT. J is TRBJ1-4 and V is TRBV9, with a weak D call TRBD1 (5 bases). V was shortened by 0 bases and J by 5 bases, with 11 bases between the two germline ends. Germline V gene data show CDR1 as SGDLS and CDR2 as YYNGEE. The CDR3 totals 15 residues.

The chain combines TRBV15 with TRBJ2-2, with D hard to call. The CDR3 covers 17 residues. CDR1 is LNHNV and CDR2 is YYDKDF in the germline V gene (reference sequence). The V and J ends lost 4 bases and 4 bases respectively, with 19 bases between them. Here the CDR3 DNA reads TGTGCCACCAGCACCCCCCTGGGAAGGGTGGGCACCGGGGAGCTGTTTTTT. Translating it yields CATSTPLGRVGTGELFF.

The rearrangement uses TRBV30 and TRBJ1-2, with D maybe TRBD1 (5 bases). CDR1 is GTSNPN, CDR2 SVGIG, per germline (reference sequence). The CDR3 length is 12 residues. The V and J ends lost 4 bases and 4 bases respectively, with 10 bases between them. CDR3: CAWTPQGYGYTF. The CDR3 DNA follows: TGTGCCTGGACACCTCAGGGCTATGGCTACACCTTC.

The chain couples TRBV11-2 to TRBJ1-6; D is unresolved. CDR1 SGHAT and CDR2 FQNNGV come from the germline V gene. The CDR3 has 11 residues. Deletions cut 0 bases from V and 12 bases from J, with 3 bases between. CDR3 protein: CASSLEGPLHF. In DNA form, the CDR3 reads TGTGCCAGCAGCTTAGAGGGACCCCTCCACTTT. Based on the CDR3 plus reference TRBV11-2 and TRBJ1-6, the full variable domain is EAGVAQSPRYKIIEKRQSVAFWCNPISGHATLYWYQQILGQGPKLLIQFQNNGVVDDSQLPKDRFSAERLKGVDSTLKIQPAKLEDSAVYLCASSLEGPLHFGNGTRLTVT.

The J gene is TRBJ2-7, the V gene TRBV11-2, with 7 positions matching TRBD1. The CDR3 contains 16 residues. Germline V gene data show CDR1 as SGHAT and CDR2 as FQNNGV. V lost 0 bases, J lost 3 bases, and 8 bases stayed unmatched. The CDR3 region is CASSLDPPDRFYEQYF. The CDR3 bases are TGTGCCAGCAGCTTAGATCCCCCGGACAGGTTCTACGAGCAGTACTTC.

In its sample, this clone was seen once. The chain links TRBV6-2 or TRBV6-3 to TRBJ1-1; 7 bases fit TRBD1. J lost 0 bases, V lost 2 bases, and 12 bases had no gene match. CDR1 is MNHEY and CDR2 is SVGEGT in the germline V gene. The CDR3 is 18 amino acids. The CDR3 reads CASSYRGTASSLNTEAFF. CDR3 bases: TGTGCCAGCAGTTACCGTGGGACAGCTTCTAGCTTGAACACTGAAGCTTTCTTT.

This chain links TRBV4-2 with TRBJ1-2; no reliable D call. The CDR3 extends over 15 amino acids. CDR1 LGHNA and CDR2 YNFKEQ come from the germline V gene. V lost 0 bases and J 4 bases, leaving 12 bases between the germline ends. CDR3 loop: CASSQDASVRYGYTF. The CDR3 coding sequence is TGTGCCAGCAGCCAAGATGCCTCAGTCCGCTATGGCTACACCTTC.

J is TRBJ1-4 and V is TRBV6-5; the D gene is possibly TRBD1 (5 bases). Germline CDR1 reads MNHEY; CDR2 reads SVGAGI. The CDR3 runs 15 residues. V lost 6 bases, J lost 4 bases, and 15 bases lay in between. CDR3 amino acids: CASSTGPHGNEKLFF. The CDR3 nucleotides are TGTGCCAGCAGCACGGGGCCGCACGGTAATGAAAAACTGTTTTTT.

The chain joins TRBV7-9 to TRBJ1-3; D is possibly TRBD1 (5 bases). V shed 4 bases and J shed 7 bases, with 17 bases lying between them. Looked up from germline, CDR1 is SEHNR and CDR2 is FQNEAQ (reference sequence). The CDR3 is 15 amino acids. CDR3 loop: CASSSRDGEWNTIYF. CDR3 DNA sequence: TGTGCCAGCAGCTCCAGGGACGGTGAATGGAACACCATATATTTT.

The V gene is TRBV4-1, the J gene TRBJ2-2; D is ambiguous. The V end lost 0 bases, the J end lost 3 bases, and 8 bases lay between the germline ends. This CDR3 has 15 amino acids. Germline V gives CDR1 MGHRA, CDR2 YSYEKL. CDR3 bases: TGCGCCAGCAGCCAAGATCGCCTCTACACCGGGGAGCTGTTTTTT. This sequence encodes CASSQDRLYTGELFF.

V gene TRBV3-1 (or the pseudogene TRBV3-2) combines with J gene TRBJ2-5; TRBD1 aligns across 7 bases. The V gene's germline CDR1 is LGHDT and CDR2 YNNKEL (reference sequence). After removal of 1 base from V and 1 base from J, the junction contained 9 bases not matched to a gene. There are 17 residues in the CDR3. In DNA form, the CDR3 reads TGTGCCAGCAGCCAAGTGGTATCGGGACAGCCCCAAGAGACCCAGTACTTC. This gives the protein CASSQVVSGQPQETQYF.

This clone was detected a few times. The CDR3 sequence: CASSLEGRQAFF. The CDR3 DNA is TGCGCCAGCAGCTTGGAAGGGCGGCAAGCTTTCTTT. V usage is TRBV5-1 and J usage is TRBJ1-1; D ambiguous. The germline CDR1 and CDR2 sequences are SGHRS and YFSETQ. CDR3 length: 12 amino acids. The ends were cut back, 0 bases at V and 9 bases at J, with 9 bases in the middle.

This rearrangement joins TRBV7-2 to TRBJ2-5; possibly TRBD2 for D (6 bases). The germline CDR1 and CDR2 sequences are SGHTA and FQGNSA. The CDR3 length is 13 residues. Trimming shortened V by 5 bases and J by 2 bases, and 9 bases separated the two germline ends. The CDR3 region is CASSVREQETQYF. CDR3 DNA sequence: TGTGCCAGCAGCGTACGGGAGCAAGAGACCCAGTACTTC.

The chain joins TRBV9 to TRBJ2-3, with 12 positions matching TRBD1. CDR3 size: 17 residues. V lost 2 bases to trimming and J lost 2 bases; unmatched junction nucleotides: 6. Germline CDR1 reads SGDLS; CDR2 reads YYNGEE. Here the CDR3 DNA reads TGTGCCAGCAGCGTGGGGGGACAGGGGGCTTACACAGATACGCAGTATTTT. Its protein is CASSVGGQGAYTDTQYF.